The clone carrying this T cell receptor (beta chain) was found once. The target antigen is unknown. Other nucleotide sequences in the sample specify the same CDR3. This sample is drawn from a study of shared clonotypes between healthy human individuals. Study-level findings and limits: Some clonotypes were shared by all four sorted-subset donors, while others were not shared. The non-shared ones had lower generation probabilities than the shared ones. The low donor count limited represented genetic and exposure-history diversity.

From germline, CDR1 is SGHRS and CDR2 YFSETQ. Deletions cut 1 base from V and 0 bases from J, with 8 bases between. This CDR3 is 15 amino acids long. The deep-level immunoSEQ assay was used. Clones were sequenced by immunoSEQ multiplex PCR, and TCRdb holds only the in-frame ones, with some missing. Among approximately 2.3 million clones, 85% to 95% were seen once, and the ten largest hold about 0.39%. What was sequenced was naive CD4+ T cells from PBMCs. Regarding subset: CD45RA+ positively selected. The clonotype was recovered from a man between 18 and 35 years old in good health. Some clones in this sample may be carry-over from other donors' samples. The chain employs TRBV5-1 and TRBJ1-3; possible D gene TRBD1, 5 bases. The CDR3 DNA follows: TGCGCCAGCAGCTTGACAGGACACTCTGGAAACACCATATATTTT. Amino acids: CASSLTGHSGNTIYF.